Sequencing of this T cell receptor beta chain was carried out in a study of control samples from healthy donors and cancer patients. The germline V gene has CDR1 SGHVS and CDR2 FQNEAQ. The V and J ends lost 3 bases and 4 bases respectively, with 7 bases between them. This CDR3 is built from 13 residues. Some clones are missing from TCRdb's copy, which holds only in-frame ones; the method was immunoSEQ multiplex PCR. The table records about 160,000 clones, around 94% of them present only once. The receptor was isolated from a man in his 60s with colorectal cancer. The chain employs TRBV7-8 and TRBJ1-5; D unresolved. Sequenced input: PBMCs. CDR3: CASSLERNQPQHF. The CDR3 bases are TGTGCCAGCAGCTTGGAAAGAAATCAGCCCCAGCATTTT.